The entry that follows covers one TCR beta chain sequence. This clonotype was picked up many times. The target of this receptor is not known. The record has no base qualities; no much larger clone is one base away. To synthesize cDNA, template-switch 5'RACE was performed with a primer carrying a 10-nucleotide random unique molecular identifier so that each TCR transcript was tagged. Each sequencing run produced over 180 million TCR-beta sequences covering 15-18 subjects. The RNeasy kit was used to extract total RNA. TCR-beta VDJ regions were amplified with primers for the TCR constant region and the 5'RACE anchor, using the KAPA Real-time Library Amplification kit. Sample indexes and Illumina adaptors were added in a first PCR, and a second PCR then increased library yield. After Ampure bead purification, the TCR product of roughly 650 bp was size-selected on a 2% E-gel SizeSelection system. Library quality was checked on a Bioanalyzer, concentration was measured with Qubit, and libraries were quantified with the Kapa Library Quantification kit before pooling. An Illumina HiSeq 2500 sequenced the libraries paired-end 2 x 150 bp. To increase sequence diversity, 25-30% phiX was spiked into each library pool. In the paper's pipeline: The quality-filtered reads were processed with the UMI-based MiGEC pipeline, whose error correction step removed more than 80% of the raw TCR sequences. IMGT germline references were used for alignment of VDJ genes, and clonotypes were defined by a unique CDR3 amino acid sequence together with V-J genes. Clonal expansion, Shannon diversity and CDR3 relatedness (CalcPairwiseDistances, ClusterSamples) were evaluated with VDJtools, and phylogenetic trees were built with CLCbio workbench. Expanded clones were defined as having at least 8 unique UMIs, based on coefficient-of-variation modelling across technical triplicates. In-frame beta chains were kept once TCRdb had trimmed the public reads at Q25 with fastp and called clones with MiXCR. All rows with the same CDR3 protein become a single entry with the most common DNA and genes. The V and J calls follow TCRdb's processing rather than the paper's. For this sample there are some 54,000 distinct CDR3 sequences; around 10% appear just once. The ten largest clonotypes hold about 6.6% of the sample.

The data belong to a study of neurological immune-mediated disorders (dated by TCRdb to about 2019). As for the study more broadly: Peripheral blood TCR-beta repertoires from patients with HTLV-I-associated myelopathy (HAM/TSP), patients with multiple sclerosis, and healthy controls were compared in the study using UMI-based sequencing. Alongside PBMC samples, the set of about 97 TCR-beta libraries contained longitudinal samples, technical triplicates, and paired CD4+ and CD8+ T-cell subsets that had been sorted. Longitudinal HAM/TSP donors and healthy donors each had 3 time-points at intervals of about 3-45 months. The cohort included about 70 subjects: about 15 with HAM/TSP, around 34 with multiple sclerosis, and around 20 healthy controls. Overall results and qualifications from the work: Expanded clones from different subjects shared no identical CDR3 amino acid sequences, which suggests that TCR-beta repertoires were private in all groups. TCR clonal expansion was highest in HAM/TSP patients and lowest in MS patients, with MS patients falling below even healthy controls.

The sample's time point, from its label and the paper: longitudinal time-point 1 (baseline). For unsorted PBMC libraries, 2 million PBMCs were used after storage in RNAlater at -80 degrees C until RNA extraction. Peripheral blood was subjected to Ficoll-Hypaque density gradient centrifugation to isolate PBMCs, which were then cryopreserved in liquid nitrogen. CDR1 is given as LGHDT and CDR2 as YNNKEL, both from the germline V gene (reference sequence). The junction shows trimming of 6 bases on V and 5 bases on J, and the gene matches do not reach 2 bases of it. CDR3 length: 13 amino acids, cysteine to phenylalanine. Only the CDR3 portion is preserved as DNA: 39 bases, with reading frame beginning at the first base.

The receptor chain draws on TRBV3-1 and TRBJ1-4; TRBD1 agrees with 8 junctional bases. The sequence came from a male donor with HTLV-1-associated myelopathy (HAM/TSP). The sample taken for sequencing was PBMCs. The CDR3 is CASRTGANEKLFF. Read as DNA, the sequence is TGTGCCAGCAGGACAGGGGCGAATGAAAAACTGTTTTTT.